Following are 30 T cell receptor beta chains from one sample sequenced in a study of technical replicates of blood from a few donors. Some clones are missing from TCRdb's copy, which holds only in-frame ones; the method was immunoSEQ multiplex PCR. Among about 97,000 clones listed, about 94% were seen once. The sequencing input was T cells isolated from PBMCs. All receptors derive from a human donor in good health.

The rearrangement uses TRBV18 and TRBJ2-1; tentatively, D is TRBD2 (5 bases). The germline CDR1 and CDR2 sequences are KGHSH and LQKENI. Between the trimmed V and J ends, which lost 3 bases and 0 bases, there was a span of 9 bases. The CDR3 loop spans 15 amino acids. CDR3 DNA: TGTGCCAGCTCACCGGGAGCGAGCTCCTACAATGAGCAGTTCTTC. It encodes CASSPGASSYNEQFF.

This clone was recorded a few times. The chain couples TRBV7-9 to TRBJ1-1, with no clear D. The ends were cut back, 1 base at V and 10 bases at J, with 4 bases in the middle. The CDR3 runs to 10 residues. Germline loops: CDR1 SEHNR, CDR2 FQNEAQ (reference sequence). CDR3 in amino acids: CASSLERAFF. The CDR3 nucleotides read TGTGCCAGCAGCTTAGAGAGAGCTTTCTTT.

This chain joins TRBV7-8 and TRBJ1-1, with TRBD1 matching over 12 bases. Germline trimming cut 1 base from V and 8 bases from J; bases unmatched to any gene: 8. Per the germline V gene, CDR1 is SGHVS and CDR2 is FQNEAQ. This CDR3 is built from 16 residues. CDR3 nucleotide sequence: TGTGCCAGCAGCTTAGGGGGACAGGGGGCTATAAGCGAAGCTTTCTTT. Translating it yields CASSLGGQGAISEAFF.

CDR3 protein: CASSLKGALDTGELFF. The CDR3, as DNA: TGTGCCAGCAGCTTAAAGGGGGCGCTGGACACCGGGGAGCTGTTTTTT. The chain combines TRBV7-3 with TRBJ2-2; 7 bases are a match to TRBD1. J lost 3 bases, V lost 1 base, and 5 bases had no gene match. Germline assignment: CDR1 SGHTA and CDR2 FQGTGA. CDR3 size: 16 residues.

In DNA, the CDR3 is TGTGCCAGCAGCTACGGACAGGGTCTCTACGAGCAGTACTTC. Protein: CASSYGQGLYEQYF. V usage is TRBV14 and J usage is TRBJ2-7, with TRBD1 identical over 8 bases. Trimming took 5 bases from V and 3 from J; bases not matched to a gene: 6. Germline V lookup: CDR1 SGHDN, CDR2 FVKESK. CDR3 length equals 14 residues.

This chain connects TRBV2 to TRBJ2-5; 13 nucleotides agree with TRBD2. Germline V lookup: CDR1 SNHLY, CDR2 FYNNEI. Losses at the gene ends were 11 bases for V and 2 bases for J; bases not matched to a gene: 14. This CDR3 is built from 17 residues. CDR3 coding DNA: TGTGCCGGACTTAACCCGGGACTAGCGGGAATACAAGAGACCCAGTACTTC. It encodes CAGLNPGLAGIQETQYF.

The V and J genes are TRBV6-5 and TRBJ1-2; TRBD1 might be the D (5 bases). The CDR3 has 14 amino acids. The V and J ends lost 4 bases and 8 bases respectively, with 17 bases between them. Germline V gives CDR1 MNHEY, CDR2 SVGAGI. CDR3 in DNA: TGTGCCAGCAGTTGGGGACTTCTAAGGGAGGGCTACACCTTC. Translated, it gives CASSWGLLREGYTF.

The DNA of the CDR3 is TGCGCCAGCAGCTTCAGAGGACTAGCGGCCCGCACAGATACGCAGTATTTT. This gives the protein CASSFRGLAARTDTQYF. This chain links TRBV5-1 with TRBJ2-3; 10 nucleotides align to TRBD2. After removal of 2 bases from V and 1 base from J, the junction contained 7 bases not matched to a gene. CDR1 is SGHRS and CDR2 is YFSETQ in the germline V gene. The CDR3 is made up of 17 amino acids. Full variable domain (outside the CDR3, taken from reference TRBV5-1 and TRBJ2-3): KAGVTQTPRYLIKTRGQQVTLSCSPISGHRSVSWYQQTPGQGLQFLFEYFSETQRNKGNFPGRFSGRQFSNSRSEMNVSTLELGDSALYLCASSFRGLAARTDTQYFGPGTRLTVL.

The chain uses TRBV5-1 and TRBJ2-3, with 14 bases identical to TRBD2. The ends lost 4 bases at V and 3 bases at J; junction bases unmatched: 7. CDR1 and CDR2 from the germline V gene are SGHRS and YFSETQ. This CDR3 spans 17 amino acids. The CDR3 nucleotides are TGCGCCAGCAGCCCGGGACTAGCGGGAGCTTGGACAGATACGCAGTATTTT. Protein product: CASSPGLAGAWTDTQYF.

The rearrangement uses TRBV19 and TRBJ2-6, with D perhaps TRBD1 (6 bases). The CDR3 is made up of 16 amino acids. V shed 8 bases and J shed 2 bases, with 16 bases lying between them. The V gene's germline CDR1 is LNHDA and CDR2 SQIVND (reference sequence). The chain's CDR3 is CASDDRLGAGANVLTF. The CDR3 DNA is TGTGCCAGTGATGACAGGTTGGGGGCTGGGGCCAACGTCCTGACTTTC. Based on the CDR3 plus reference TRBV19 and TRBJ2-6, the full variable domain is DGGITQSPKYLFRKEGQNVTLSCEQNLNHDAMYWYRQDPGQGLRLIYYSQIVNDFQKGDIAEGYSVSREKKESFPLTVTSAQKNPTAFYLCASDDRLGAGANVLTFGAGSRLTVL.

This clone was found once. The rearrangement joins TRBV19 to TRBJ2-1, with 8 bases lining up with TRBD2. With 6 bases clipped from V and 7 bases from J, the junction kept 20 bases outside the gene matches. Germline CDR1 reads LNHDA; CDR2 reads SQIVND (reference sequence). The CDR3 contains 18 residues. The CDR3, as DNA: TGTGCCAGTAGGGGGGTTCTCCGGGCCTACGGGAGGGGGAATGAGCAGTTCTTC. It codes for CASRGVLRAYGRGNEQFF.

The chain couples TRBV28 to TRBJ1-2; possible D gene TRBD1, 6 bases. CDR1 is MDHEN and CDR2 is SYDVKM in the germline V gene. The ends were cut back, 3 bases at V and 3 bases at J, with 20 bases in the middle. This CDR3 spans 17 amino acids. The CDR3 coding sequence is TGTGCCAGCAGTTTTGGGGGGGCGACAGGTCTAGACTATGGCTACACCTTC. Amino acids: CASSFGGATGLDYGYTF.

V usage is TRBV30 and J usage is TRBJ2-5; 13 nucleotides match TRBD2. CDR1 is GTSNPN and CDR2 is SVGIG in the germline V gene (reference sequence). This CDR3 spans 16 amino acids. With V trimmed by 4 bases and J by 5 bases, 10 bases remained unmatched. CDR3: CAWNALRTSGSETQYF. The DNA for the CDR3 is TGTGCCTGGAACGCCCTCCGGACTAGCGGGAGCGAGACCCAGTACTTC. The complete variable domain, with remaining parts taken from reference TRBV30 and TRBJ2-5, reads SQTIHQWPATLVQPVGSPLSLECTVEGTSNPNLYWYRQAAGRGLQLLFYSVGIGQISSEVPQNLSASRPQDRQFILSSKKLLLSDSGFYLCAWNALRTSGSETQYFGPGTRLLVL.

The table lists this clone with a count of one. The V and J genes are TRBV7-2 and TRBJ2-1; the D gene is possibly TRBD1 (5 bases). Deletions cut 6 bases from V and 2 bases from J, with 11 bases between. There are 14 residues in the CDR3. Germline V gene data show CDR1 as SGHTA and CDR2 as FQGNSA. The CDR3 loop is CASSPQGAYNEQFF. The CDR3 nucleotides are TGTGCCAGCAGTCCACAAGGGGCCTACAATGAGCAGTTCTTC.

The V call is TRBV9, the J call TRBJ2-5, with a weak D call TRBD1 (5 bases). V gave up 3 bases and J gave up 2 bases, with 11 bases separating them. The V gene's germline CDR1 is SGDLS and CDR2 YYNGEE. The CDR3 consists of 14 residues. The CDR3: CASSARTWQETQYF. Here the CDR3 DNA reads TGTGCCAGCAGCGCCCGGACATGGCAAGAGACCCAGTACTTC.

The V and J genes are TRBV11-3 and TRBJ2-3, with TRBD1 as a possible D gene (7 bases). This CDR3 comprises 17 residues. Trimming stripped 5 bases from V and 1 base from J, with 19 bases between. Per germline, CDR1 SGHNT and CDR2 YENEEA. CDR3 in DNA: TGTGCCAGCAGCCTAATGTCAGGGGGGTCAGGCACAGATACGCAGTATTTT. It yields the protein CASSLMSGGSGTDTQYF.

The rearrangement links TRBV5-1 to TRBJ2-7; weak D call: TRBD2 (6 bases). Germline values: CDR1 SGHRS, CDR2 YFSETQ. Trimming removed 4 bases from V and 1 base from J, with 9 bases in between. The CDR3 is 13 amino acids. The CDR3 DNA reads as TGCGCCAGCAGCCCCGGGGGATCCTACGAGCAGTACTTC. The encoded protein is CASSPGGSYEQYF.

J is TRBJ2-3 and V is TRBV5-4; D unclear. CDR1 and CDR2 (germline): SGHNT, YYREEE (reference sequence). Trimming pared 4 bases from V and 0 bases from J, leaving 6 bases between. This CDR3 comprises 13 residues. The CDR3 DNA sequence: TGTGCCAGCAGCCCCCAGAGCACAGATACGCAGTATTTT. Protein: CASSPQSTDTQYF.

V is TRBV28 and J is TRBJ2-7, with D maybe TRBD1 (6 bases). With 4 bases removed from V and 0 bases from J, the gap between germline ends came to 7 bases. The V gene's germline CDR1 is MDHEN and CDR2 SYDVKM. The CDR3 is made up of 13 amino acids. CDR3 loop: CASSSDSSYEQYF. As DNA, the CDR3 is TGTGCCAGCAGTTCGGACAGCTCCTACGAGCAGTACTTC.

This chain uses TRBV28 with TRBJ1-1; D ambiguous. Trimming took off 1 base at V and 5 bases at J, with 11 bases between the two ends. The CDR3 is 14 amino acids. Germline V gene data show CDR1 as MDHEN and CDR2 as SYDVKM. The CDR3 reads CASSLSREGTEAFF. DNA of the CDR3: TGTGCCAGCAGTTTATCAAGGGAGGGAACTGAAGCTTTCTTT.

The genes are TRBV11-2 and TRBJ2-7, with TRBD1 matching over 8 bases. This CDR3 region has 15 residues. Germline V lookup: CDR1 SGHAT, CDR2 FQNNGV. The J segment lost 3 bases and the V segment lost 3 bases, leaving 7 bases of the junction unmatched. The CDR3 loop reads CASSLGQDPFYEQYF. DNA for the CDR3: TGTGCCAGCAGCTTGGGACAGGATCCATTCTACGAGCAGTACTTC.

This sequence joins TRBV11-3 and TRBJ2-5; tentative D call: TRBD1 (6 bases). CDR3 length equals 15 residues. Trimming removed 5 bases from V and 5 bases from J, with 18 bases in between. Germline V gene sequence: CDR1 SGHNT, CDR2 YENEEA. The CDR3 DNA reads TGTGCCAGCAGCCTCCGACAGGCGTTAGGGGAGACCCAGTACTTC. It encodes CASSLRQALGETQYF. Full variable domain (remainder filled in from reference TRBV11-3 and TRBJ2-5): EAGVVQSPRYKIIEKKQPVAFWCNPISGHNTLYWYLQNLGQGPELLIRYENEEAVDDSQLPKDRFSAERLKGVDSTLKIQPAELGDSAVYLCASSLRQALGETQYFGPGTRLLVL.

CDR3 protein: CASSDYRGGTEAFF. The CDR3 nucleotides read TGTGCCAGCAGTGATTACAGGGGAGGCACTGAAGCTTTCTTT. The chain joins TRBV25-1 to TRBJ1-1; TRBD1 matches 7 bases. The CDR3 contains 14 residues. From germline, CDR1 is MGHDK and CDR2 SYGVNS. V lost 3 bases and J lost 4; bases outside the gene matches: 5.

The chain couples TRBV27 to TRBJ2-7; the match to TRBD2 covers 11 bases. CDR1 is MNHEY, CDR2 SMNVEV, per germline (reference sequence). With V trimmed by 5 bases and J by 3 bases, 6 bases remained unmatched. CDR3 length: 15 amino acids. CDR3 DNA sequence: TGTGCCAGCAGTCCTATGGGACTAGCGGTCTACGAGCAGTACTTC. Protein product: CASSPMGLAVYEQYF.

This chain joins TRBV11-2 and TRBJ2-5; tentatively, D is TRBD2 (6 bases). V was clipped by 2 bases and J by 3 bases, with 7 bases between them. From germline, CDR1 is SGHAT and CDR2 FQNNGV. The CDR3 consists of 13 residues. The CDR3 DNA sequence: TGTGCCAGCAGCTTATCGGGAGAAGAGACCCAGTACTTC. It yields the protein CASSLSGEETQYF.

This clone was picked up one time. The V call is TRBV5-5, the J call TRBJ2-2; tentative D call: TRBD1 (5 bases). V shed 2 bases and J shed 5 bases, with 13 bases lying between them. This CDR3 contains 15 residues. Germline CDR1 SGHKS, CDR2 YYEKEE (reference sequence). The CDR3 is CASSLGAYATGELFF. CDR3 coding DNA: TGTGCCAGCAGCTTAGGGGCGTATGCGACCGGGGAGCTGTTTTTT.

The chain carries TRBV19 and TRBJ2-2; 7 positions match TRBD1. Looked up from germline, CDR1 is LNHDA and CDR2 is SQIVND (reference sequence). With 6 bases clipped from V and 6 bases from J, the junction kept 7 bases outside the gene matches. The CDR3 consists of 14 residues. The CDR3 DNA follows: TGTGCCAGTAGCATCAAGACAGGGTCCGGGGAGCTGTTTTTT. Encoded protein: CASSIKTGSGELFF.

This chain links TRBV19 with TRBJ1-1, with a possible D match to TRBD1 (6 bases). Looked up from germline, CDR1 is LNHDA and CDR2 is SQIVND (reference sequence). There are 15 residues in the CDR3. The V gene lost 4 bases and the J gene lost 8 bases, with 20 bases spanning the gap. Here the CDR3 reads CASSTLLQGRGEAFF. The DNA of the CDR3 is TGTGCCAGTAGTACCCTCCTACAGGGCCGGGGAGAAGCTTTCTTT.

This chain uses TRBV29-1 with TRBJ2-7, with 7 bases lining up with TRBD1. V was clipped by 3 bases and J by 3 bases; unmatched bases: 2. The CDR3 extends over 12 amino acids. Germline values: CDR1 SQVTM, CDR2 ANQGSEA. CDR3 protein: CSVEGQSYEQYF. In DNA, the CDR3 is TGCAGCGTTGAGGGACAGAGCTACGAGCAGTACTTC.

The genes are TRBV11-2 and TRBJ1-5, with TRBD1 matching 10 bases. Germline V gene sequence: CDR1 SGHAT, CDR2 FQNNGV. V lost 4 bases and J lost 6; bases outside the gene matches: 9. This CDR3 spans 16 amino acids. CDR3 DNA: TGTGCCAGCAGCTCTACAGGACAGGGGGGGAGTCAGCCCCAGCATTTT. Translation: CASSSTGQGGSQPQHF.